The source of this T cell receptor beta chain is a study of blood T cell repertoires in COVID-19 (dated by TCRdb to 2018 to 2021). In the study overall: Samples from collaborators originated in the United States, Italy and Spain and spanned both the acute and convalescent phases of COVID-19. The repertoires were released in a freely available public database meant as a resource for research on the immune response to SARS-CoV-2. The dataset comprised deeply sampled blood TCRbeta repertoires from subjects exposed to, actively infected with, or recovered from COVID-19. The material from the prospective study consisted of cDNA or gDNA derived from T cells, B-cell-depleted T cells, or PBMCs. Nearly every sample came with metadata listing a de-identified subject ID, COVID-19 status, age in years and sex. Where available, HLA class I and class II types were taken from metadata supplied by the sample provider and were not determined by assay-based typing. The samples were drawn from the first 160 participants of the ongoing ImmuneRACE study and from some 1,300 subjects provided by 6 global collaborators. Here is what the overall study found, with its caveats: How much clinical and demographic metadata was included differed by source and by participant, and the metadata was provided uncurated.

Collaborating institutions collected whole blood in K2EDTA tubes following their own protocols. For TCRbeta analysis, collaborator samples were shipped as frozen whole blood, as isolated PBMCs, or as DNA extracted from either sample type. A note on this clone: Which antigen it targets is not known. No qualities accompany the bases; no much larger clone lies one base away.

Reading from cysteine to phenylalanine, the CDR3 counts 12 amino acids. Left in the record is the CDR3 DNA by itself, 36 bases read in frame from the first base. Unmatched junction bases come to 7, with V trimmed by 8 bases and J by 4 bases. CDR1 GTSNPN and CDR2 SVGIG were looked up in the germline V gene (reference sequence). TCRbeta CDR3 regions were amplified from genomic DNA by means of the immunoSEQ Assay, a bias-controlled multiplex PCR. Per the original workflow: Nucleated cell counts per sample were estimated from amplification of reference gene primers within the assay. Sequence reads were collapsed and filtered to measure the absolute abundance of every unique TCRbeta CDR3 rearrangement. For each sample, productive Simpson clonality was calculated as the square root of Simpson's diversity index over productive rearrangements. This is the immuneACCESS table as TCRdb keeps it, with only in-frame sequences that have V and J called. A part of the clones is gone; compared with another copy, unresolved V genes explain less than half, and the rest is unexplained. The DNA gave D and trimming, while V, J and clone size come from that table. This sample is represented by 90,000 or so clones; around 87% of them were singletons. More than 0.85% of the sample is in the top ten clones.

The sequence is built from TRBV30 and TRBJ2-7; TRBD2 lines up with 8 middle nucleotides. The sample consisted of peripheral blood. The receptor was derived from a human donor in a cohort sampled during active COVID-19. The bases are TGTGCCGGAAGGGCTAGCGGGTACGAGCAGTACTTC. Protein translation: CAGRASGYEQYF.